The rows below give T cell receptor beta chains drawn from one sample of a study of cytomegalovirus exposure and HLA in healthy donors. Clones were read by immunoSEQ multiplex PCR, and TCRdb kept only the in-frame ones, dropping some. Of 95,000 to 150,000 clones in the sample, roughly 77% are singletons; the top ten hold 1.5% to 2%. The sequenced material came from PBMCs. The receptor set was obtained from a man in his forties in good health and CMV-seronegative. CDR3s include the opening cysteine and the closing phenylalanine or tryptophan. D genes are given only for firm matches.

j_gene	d_gene	v_gene	CDR3nt	CDR3aa
TRBJ2-7	-	TRBV6-5	TGTGCCAGCACGACTAGGCGGGGCTACGAGCAGTACTTC	CASTTRRGYEQYF
TRBJ2-2	TRBD2	TRBV11-2	TGTGCCAGCAGCCCCCGCAGCGGGGGGGGGCACACCGGGGAGCTGTTTTTT	CASSPRSGGGHTGELFF
TRBJ2-5	TRBD1	TRBV5-4	TGTGCCAGCAGCTTGTTTTACAGGGGAGAAGGAGAGACCCAGTACTTC	CASSLFYRGEGETQYF
TRBJ2-7	-	TRBV9	TGTGCCAGCAGCGTTACAGGGTCCTACGAGCAGTACTTC	CASSVTGSYEQYF
TRBJ2-3	TRBD2	TRBV5-6	TGTGCCAGCAGCTTGATAGCGGGGATTAGCACAGATACGCAGTATTTT	CASSLIAGISTDTQYF
TRBJ2-1	-	TRBV4-3	TGCGCCAGCAGCCAACGCGGGTACAATGAGCAGTTCTTC	CASSQRGYNEQFF
TRBJ1-2	-	TRBV6-5	TGTGCCAGCAGTTACTCGATAGGACTCTATGGCTACACCTTC	CASSYSIGLYGYTF
TRBJ1-3	-	TRBV7-9	TGTGCCAGCACCACAGGGCCTGGAAACACCATATATTTT	CASTTGPGNTIYF
TRBJ2-3	-	TRBV6-6	TGTGCCAGCAGTAGCGCAGATACGCAGTATTTT	CASSSADTQYF
TRBJ2-7	-	TRBV18	TGTGCCAGCTCACCAGACTACAGCTCCTACGAGCAGTACTTC	CASSPDYSSYEQYF
TRBJ2-1	TRBD2	TRBV27	TGTGCCAGCAGTCCCCGACTAGCGGGAGTAGGCAATGAGCAGTTCTTC	CASSPRLAGVGNEQFF
TRBJ2-3	TRBD1	TRBV19	TGTGCCAGTACTGGGGACAGGGGGCGGACAGATACGCAGTATTTT	CASTGDRGRTDTQYF
TRBJ2-2	-	TRBV30	TGTGCCTGGAGTGACTTTTCCGGGGAGCTGTTTTTT	CAWSDFSGELFF
TRBJ2-7	-	TRBV7-2	TGTGCCAGCAGCTTACTCCCGGGAGAGGGTGAGCAGTACTTC	CASSLLPGEGEQYF